This TCR beta chain was found in a study of blood T cells in healthy people across ages. General study findings and limits: Compared with aged donors, long-lived donors showed fewer expanded clones, suggesting selection. The percentage of naive T cells correlated strongly with TCR beta diversity.

Per the germline V gene, CDR1 is ENHRY and CDR2 is SYGVKD. The length of the CDR3 is 16 residues. V lost 6 bases and J lost 4; bases outside the gene matches: 10. PBMCs numbering at least 6 million were isolated per sample. Combining a sample-barcoded 5' primer with a J-beta primer mix, a second PCR ran for 7 to 11 cycles. Each cDNA molecule, via a template-switch adaptor with 12 random nucleotides, was tagged. In TCRdb, the 5' RACE reads were re-called with MiXCR into one record per CDR3 protein. This sample yields over 1.5 million distinct CDR3 sequences, of which roughly 52% are seen a single time; 2.1% belongs to the top ten. About this clonotype: Its specificity is not known.

The chain has TRBV10-3 and TRBJ1-5; 9 bases match TRBD1. The TCR was taken from a woman in her thirties or forties in good health. The sample comprised blood. CDR3 DNA: TGTGCCATCAGCCACGAGGGGGGGACAGGGAATCAGCCCCAGCATTTT. This gives the protein CAISHEGGTGNQPQHF.